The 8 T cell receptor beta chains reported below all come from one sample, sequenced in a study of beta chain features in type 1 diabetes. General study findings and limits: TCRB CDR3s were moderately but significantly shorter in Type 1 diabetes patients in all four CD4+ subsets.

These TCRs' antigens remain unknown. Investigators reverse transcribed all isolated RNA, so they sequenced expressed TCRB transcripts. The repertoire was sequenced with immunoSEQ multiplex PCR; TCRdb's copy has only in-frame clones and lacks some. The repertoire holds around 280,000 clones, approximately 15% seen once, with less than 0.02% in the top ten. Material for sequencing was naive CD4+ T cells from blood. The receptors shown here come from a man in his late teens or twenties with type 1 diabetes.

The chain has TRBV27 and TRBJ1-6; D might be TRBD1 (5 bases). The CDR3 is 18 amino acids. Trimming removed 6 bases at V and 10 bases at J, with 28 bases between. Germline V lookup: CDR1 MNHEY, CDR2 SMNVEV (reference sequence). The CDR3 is CASRTYGGPGRRGSPLHF. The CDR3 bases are TGTGCCAGCAGGACTTACGGCGGCCCGGGGCGGAGGGGATCACCCCTCCACTTT.

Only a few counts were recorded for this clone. CDR3 sequence (DNA): TGCAGCGTCCACGGGGTGAACACTGAAGCTTTCTTT. The encoded protein is CSVHGVNTEAFF. This chain connects TRBV29-1 to TRBJ1-1; the D is unclear. CDR1 and CDR2 from the germline V gene are SQVTM and ANQGSEA. The CDR3 loop spans 12 amino acids. The V gene lost 6 bases and the J gene lost 0 bases, with 8 bases spanning the gap.

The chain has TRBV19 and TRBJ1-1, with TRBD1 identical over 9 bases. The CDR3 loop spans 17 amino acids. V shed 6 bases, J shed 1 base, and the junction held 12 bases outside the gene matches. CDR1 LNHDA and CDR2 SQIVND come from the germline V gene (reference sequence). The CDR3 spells CASRDRGGSTGNTEAFF. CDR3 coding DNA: TGTGCCAGTAGAGACAGGGGGGGTTCAACGGGGAACACTGAAGCTTTCTTT.

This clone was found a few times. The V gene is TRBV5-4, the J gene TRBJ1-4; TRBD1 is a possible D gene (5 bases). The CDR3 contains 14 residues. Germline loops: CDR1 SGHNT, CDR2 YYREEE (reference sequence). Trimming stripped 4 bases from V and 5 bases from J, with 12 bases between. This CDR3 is CASSPDGGNEKLFF. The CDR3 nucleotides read TGTGCCAGCAGCCCGGACGGGGGGAATGAAAAACTGTTTTTT.

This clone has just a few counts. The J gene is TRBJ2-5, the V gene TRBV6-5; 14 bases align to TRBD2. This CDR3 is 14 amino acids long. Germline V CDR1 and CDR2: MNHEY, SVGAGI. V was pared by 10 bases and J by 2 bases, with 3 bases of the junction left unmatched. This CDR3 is CATRLAGGQETQYF. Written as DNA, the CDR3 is TGTGCCACTCGACTAGCGGGGGGGCAAGAGACCCAGTACTTC.

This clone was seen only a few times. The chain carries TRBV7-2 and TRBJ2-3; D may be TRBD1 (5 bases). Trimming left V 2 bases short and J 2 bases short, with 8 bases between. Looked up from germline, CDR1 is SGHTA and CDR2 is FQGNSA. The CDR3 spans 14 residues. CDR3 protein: CASSLNRITDTQYF. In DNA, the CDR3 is TGTGCCAGCAGCTTAAACAGGATCACAGATACGCAGTATTTT.

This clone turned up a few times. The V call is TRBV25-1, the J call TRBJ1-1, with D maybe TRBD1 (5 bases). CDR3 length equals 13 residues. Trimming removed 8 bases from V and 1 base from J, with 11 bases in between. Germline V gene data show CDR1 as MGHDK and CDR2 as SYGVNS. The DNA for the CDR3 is TGTGCCAGCGATTCCGGACAGAACACTGAAGCTTTCTTT. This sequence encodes CASDSGQNTEAFF.

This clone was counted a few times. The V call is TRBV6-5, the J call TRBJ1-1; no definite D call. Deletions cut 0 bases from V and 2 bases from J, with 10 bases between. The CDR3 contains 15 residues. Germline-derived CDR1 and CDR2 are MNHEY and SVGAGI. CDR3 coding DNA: TGTGCCAGCAGTTACTCTGGGTCAGGAAACACTGAAGCTTTCTTT. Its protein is CASSYSGSGNTEAFF.